Listed below are T cell receptor beta chains from one sample, sequenced in a study of T cell repertoires in cytomegalovirus infection. Via MiXCR, TCRdb re-called the reads, giving one row per CDR3 protein. The sample shows 200,000 to 300,000 distinct CDR3 sequences, roughly 10% of them seen only once. Material for sequencing was PBMCs. The receptors shown here come from a human donor in good health (CMV status not recorded). Some clones in this sample may be carry-over from other donors' samples. CDR3s include the opening cysteine and the closing phenylalanine or tryptophan. The D gene is left open where the match is weak. For some rows the clone size is stated as once, few or many, or as a class when expanded; others skip it.

v_gene,abundance,d_gene,j_gene,CDR3aa,CDR3nt
TRBV7-2,many,-,TRBJ1-1,CASSRLGSAGTEAFF,TGTGCCAGCAGCCGACTAGGATCCGCCGGCACTGAAGCTTTCTTT
TRBV3-1,-,TRBD1,TRBJ1-2,CASSGRTGEDGYTF,TGTGCCAGCAGCGGACGGACAGGGGAGGATGGCTACACCTTC
TRBV7-2,many,-,TRBJ2-5,CASSDRRASKETQYF,TGTGCCAGCAGCGACCGCCGGGCTAGTAAAGAGACCCAGTACTTC
TRBV29-1,-,-,TRBJ1-3,CSVGQGSGNTIYF,TGCAGCGTTGGGCAGGGCTCTGGAAACACCATATATTTT
TRBV6-2/TRBV6-3,-,-,TRBJ2-7,CASSYQRLDEQYF,TGTGCCAGCAGTTATCAACGTCTCGACGAGCAGTACTTC
TRBV28,-,-,TRBJ2-5,CASSQGAGVRTQYF,TGTGCCAGCAGCCAAGGGGCGGGTGTGAGGACCCAGTACTTC
TRBV6-5,many,-,TRBJ1-2,CASRRTTGSNYGYTF,TGTGCCAGCAGGAGGACGACAGGTAGTAATTATGGCTACACCTTC
TRBV28,-,TRBD1,TRBJ1-5,CASYDRVLNQPQHF,TGTGCCAGCTACGACAGGGTCCTCAATCAGCCCCAGCATTTT
TRBV27,many,-,TRBJ1-2,CASSSAGTNYGYTF,TGTGCCAGCAGTTCGGCAGGGACTAACTATGGCTACACCTTC
TRBV7-8,many,-,TRBJ1-5,CASSLEGGARSAQHF,TGTGCCAGCAGCTTAGAGGGGGGGGCCCGATCGGCCCAGCATTTT
TRBV29-1,-,TRBD1,TRBJ1-1,CSARKSDRGLGAFF,TGCAGCGCCCGCAAATCTGACAGGGGGCTCGGTGCTTTCTTT
TRBV28,few,TRBD1,TRBJ2-7,CASRTEGATYEQYF,TGTGCCAGCAGAACTGAGGGGGCAACCTACGAGCAGTACTTC
TRBV6-5,many,TRBD2,TRBJ2-7,CASSYSRGGPYEQYF,TGTGCCAGCAGTTACTCTCGGGGAGGGCCCTACGAGCAGTACTTC
TRBV7-2,many,-,TRBJ2-7,CASSLARDQLQYF,TGTGCCAGCAGCTTAGCCCGCGACCAACTACAGTACTTC
TRBV6-4,many,-,TRBJ1-2,CASSDGLGGYTF,TGTGCCAGCAGTGACGGGCTGGGCGGCTACACCTTC
TRBV20-1,many,TRBD1,TRBJ1-5,CSARAGTGGNNQPQHF,TGCAGTGCTAGAGCCGGGACAGGCGGAAACAATCAGCCCCAGCATTTT
TRBV20-1,few,TRBD2,TRBJ2-1,CSASGLAGVLTYNEQFF,TGCAGTGCTAGCGGGCTAGCGGGAGTTCTCACCTACAATGAGCAGTTCTTC
TRBV7-2,many,-,TRBJ1-2,CASSYGGQSSLGYTF,TGTGCCAGCAGCTACGGGGGGCAGTCCTCCTTAGGCTACACCTTC
TRBV7-8,many,-,TRBJ1-6,CASSLEFVARPNSPLHF,TGTGCCAGCAGCTTAGAATTTGTAGCCAGACCTAATTCACCCCTCCACTTT
TRBV11-3,many,-,TRBJ2-1,CASSLSGSNTYNEQFF,TGTGCCAGCAGCTTATCGGGCAGCAATACCTACAATGAGCAGTTCTTC
TRBV7-3,few,-,TRBJ1-6,CASSSQGWDSSPLHF,TGTGCCAGCAGCTCTCAGGGCTGGGATAGTTCACCCCTCCACTTT
TRBV7-9,many,-,TRBJ1-1,CASSLGHRAEAFF,TGTGCCAGCAGCTTAGGCCACAGGGCTGAAGCTTTCTTT
TRBV5-5,-,-,TRBJ1-4,CASSLAGPEKLFF,TGTGCCAGCAGCTTGGCAGGGCCTGAAAAACTGTTTTTT
TRBV7-2,many,TRBD1,TRBJ1-2,CASSLPGAGGSYGYTF,TGTGCCAGCAGCTTACCTGGTGCAGGGGGTAGCTATGGCTACACCTTC
TRBV6-2/TRBV6-3,few,-,TRBJ1-4,CASSYSKQLFNEKLFF,TGTGCCAGCAGTTACTCGAAACAGCTCTTTAATGAAAAACTGTTTTTT
TRBV7-2,many,-,TRBJ1-3,CASSTGLGNTIYF,TGTGCCAGCAGCACAGGGTTGGGAAACACCATATATTTT
TRBV7-2,many,-,TRBJ1-4,CASSSRGGANEKLFF,TGTGCCAGCAGCTCCCGTGGGGGGGCTAATGAAAAACTGTTTTTT
TRBV6-1,-,TRBD1,TRBJ2-7,CACGQGSHEQYF,TGTGCCTGCGGACAGGGGTCCCACGAGCAGTACTTC
TRBV7-2,many,TRBD1,TRBJ2-1,CASSFGQAYNEQFF,TGTGCCAGCAGCTTCGGACAGGCCTACAATGAGCAGTTCTTC
TRBV6-5,many,-,TRBJ2-4,CASSYSGKNIQYF,TGTGCCAGCAGTTACTCAGGCAAAAACATTCAGTACTTC
TRBV7-9,many,TRBD2,TRBJ2-1,CASSLGSSGGYNEQFF,TGTGCCAGCAGCTTAGGGTCCAGCGGGGGCTACAATGAGCAGTTCTTC
TRBV5-1,few,TRBD1,TRBJ1-4,CASSFDGTGVREKLFF,TGCGCCAGCAGCTTTGATGGGACAGGGGTTAGGGAAAAACTGTTTTTT
TRBV6-1,many,-,TRBJ1-5,CASCQRGVSNQPQHF,TGTGCCAGCTGTCAAAGAGGGGTTAGCAATCAGCCCCAGCATTTT
TRBV28,many,-,TRBJ1-1,CASKGEIKGQMNTEAFF,TGTGCCAGCAAGGGGGAAATAAAGGGACAAATGAACACTGAAGCTTTCTTT
TRBV29-1,few,TRBD1,TRBJ1-2,CSVEGGGVYGYTF,TGCAGCGTTGAGGGAGGGGGCGTCTATGGCTACACCTTC
TRBV20-1,-,TRBD1,TRBJ2-7,CSATGTGPPYEQYF,TGCAGTGCTACCGGGACAGGGCCCCCCTACGAGCAGTACTTC
TRBV20-1,many,-,TRBJ2-7,CSAHTSTLRHEQYF,TGCAGTGCACACACTAGTACCCTAAGGCACGAGCAGTACTTC
TRBV7-2,few,-,TRBJ2-4,CASSFRRGAKNIQYF,TGTGCCAGCAGCTTTCGACGGGGAGCCAAAAACATTCAGTACTTC
TRBV7-2,many,TRBD1,TRBJ1-5,CASSTGQGSGQPQHF,TGTGCCAGCAGCACCGGACAGGGGAGTGGGCAGCCCCAGCATTTT
TRBV7-9,many,-,TRBJ1-1,CASSLGVQDTEAFF,TGTGCCAGCAGCTTAGGGGTCCAGGACACTGAAGCTTTCTTT
TRBV7-2,many,-,TRBJ1-6,CASSSPGSRSPLHF,TGTGCCAGCAGCTCTCCCGGGAGTAGGTCACCCCTCCACTTT
TRBV6-1,many,TRBD1,TRBJ2-7,CASSEGTGGFSYEQYF,TGTGCCAGCAGTGAAGGGACAGGGGGTTTCTCCTACGAGCAGTACTTC
TRBV7-2,many,TRBD2,TRBJ2-7,CASSPGLAGGPGQYF,TGTGCCAGCAGCCCCGGACTAGCGGGAGGGCCCGGGCAGTACTTC
TRBV7-2,many,-,TRBJ2-3,CASSLVLYSSTDTQYF,TGTGCCAGCAGCTTAGTTTTGTACTCTAGCACAGATACGCAGTATTTT
TRBV7-2,many,TRBD2,TRBJ2-5,CASSLASGTRETQYF,TGTGCCAGCAGCTTAGCCTCCGGGACTAGGGAGACCCAGTACTTC
TRBV12-3/TRBV12-4,many,-,TRBJ2-5,CASSLRGLGETQYF,TGTGCCAGCAGTTTAAGGGGGTTAGGAGAGACCCAGTACTTC
TRBV7-9,many,TRBD1,TRBJ1-6,CAVDRGWNSPLHF,TGTGCCGTCGACAGGGGATGGAATTCACCCCTCCACTTT
TRBV28,many,TRBD1,TRBJ1-5,CASRTGGGNQPQHF,TGTGCCAGCAGGACAGGGGGCGGCAATCAGCCCCAGCATTTT
TRBV7-3,-,-,TRBJ1-3,CASSLTGSSGNTIYF,TGTGCCAGCAGCTTAACGGGAAGCTCTGGAAACACCATATATTTT
TRBV20-1,-,-,TRBJ2-7,CSARPDPYEQYF,TGCAGTGCTAGACCAGATCCCTACGAGCAGTACTTC
TRBV7-2,many,-,TRBJ1-4,CASSLGARVTNEKLFF,TGTGCCAGCAGCTTAGGGGCACGGGTAACTAATGAAAAACTGTTTTTT
TRBV20-1,-,TRBD1,TRBJ1-2,CSAVRQGRYTF,TGCAGTGCTGTGAGACAGGGTAGATACACCTTC
TRBV6-2/TRBV6-3,many,-,TRBJ1-1,CASTPSGAAEAFF,TGTGCCAGCACTCCCTCTGGGGCCGCTGAAGCTTTCTTT
TRBV30,many,-,TRBJ1-2,CAWSVSGRNYGYTF,TGTGCCTGGAGTGTGTCAGGGCGGAACTATGGCTACACCTTC
TRBV11-2,-,TRBD1,TRBJ2-3,CASSPGQTFADTQYF,TGTGCCAGCAGCCCGGGACAGACCTTTGCAGATACGCAGTATTTT
TRBV6-8,many,TRBD2,TRBJ2-7,CASSRPTSGRAWEQYF,TGTGCCAGCAGTAGACCGACTAGCGGGAGGGCGTGGGAGCAGTACTTC
TRBV28,many,TRBD1,TRBJ2-5,CASSLPYRGTRETQYF,TGTGCCAGCAGTTTACCCTACAGGGGGACACGAGAGACCCAGTACTTC